This is a list of T cell receptor beta chains from one sample in a study of T cell changes during pregnancy in multiple sclerosis. Data came from immunoSEQ multiplex PCR; TCRdb stores just in-frame clones and leaves some out. In the table there are tens of thousands of clones, around 92% of which are singletons. Sequenced material: CD4+ T cells from peripheral blood mononuclear cells, taken after pregnancy. The receptors come from a female donor in good health, enrolled as a control in a pregnancy study. The conserved cysteine and the conserved F or W are not part of the CDR3 here. Each record gives: J gene, V gene, CDR3 protein.

TRBJ2-5,TRBV7-9,ASSLGDRRHQETQY
TRBJ2-2,TRBV5-4,ASSQGQGGTGELF
TRBJ2-2,TRBV4-1,ASSQRGNTGELF
TRBJ1-4,TRBV6-5,ASSYSRGRDEKLF
TRBJ1-1,TRBV18,ASSPLDRVANTEAF
TRBJ2-7,TRBV4-3,ASSQAPGGAYEQY
TRBJ2-1,TRBV7-2,ASSLARGGQF
TRBJ1-6,TRBV9,ASSVDQVVGPLH
TRBJ1-4,TRBV9,ASSVRQGNEKLF
TRBJ2-1,TRBV10-3,AISGDGSSSYNEQF
TRBJ1-1,TRBV30,AWRQGQGIPEAF
TRBJ1-2,TRBV4-3,ASSQDKTLARYGYT
TRBJ1-1,TRBV5-1,ASSFSENTEAF
TRBJ2-5,TRBV9,ASSWTSGGETQY
TRBJ2-3,TRBV5-1,ASSPLWTATDTQY
TRBJ1-1,TRBV10-3,AISDPGTANTEAF
TRBJ2-5,TRBV7-3,ASSLRASGLGGETQY
TRBJ1-2,TRBV4-1,ASRNPLQALVYGYT
TRBJ2-3,TRBV15,ATSRGAERTGVTDTQY
TRBJ1-2,TRBV12-5,ASGFSGPGGYT
TRBJ2-7,TRBV6-5,ASSSRTGGSYEQY
TRBJ1-1,TRBV30,AWSARTRGEAF
TRBJ2-5,TRBV7-6,ASSLGLAGANQETQY
TRBJ2-7,TRBV6-1,ASSPSPEFAEQY
TRBJ1-2,TRBV9,ASSPLGGLSGGYT
TRBJ1-5,TRBV7-2,ASSSRGKQPQH
TRBJ1-4,TRBV7-2,ASSRGGYGEKLF
TRBJ2-2,TRBV11-3,ASSLGRGWKDTGELF
TRBJ1-6,TRBV6-6,ASRTGTGFLH
TRBJ2-7,TRBV7-2,ASSRDSLTPREQY
TRBJ1-6,TRBV11-2,ASSPGFSASPLH
TRBJ1-1,TRBV5-1,ASSVGGTGGFNTEAF
TRBJ2-2,TRBV5-8,ASSLAGTGNTGELF
TRBJ1-4,TRBV18,ASSPRAVATNEKLF
TRBJ2-3,TRBV5-4,ASSMGRARDTQY
TRBJ1-3,TRBV7-2,ASSLIAGQSSSGNTIY
TRBJ1-3,TRBV6-6,ASSLLISGNTIY
TRBJ2-1,TRBV15,ATSSLSLAVYNEQF
TRBJ2-3,TRBV10-3,AISGTGLWVGTQY
TRBJ2-6,TRBV27,ASSSRLSGANVLT
TRBJ1-1,TRBV18,ASSPRGQGLGEAF
TRBJ1-1,TRBV5-1,ASSLGQPLATEAF
TRBJ1-1,TRBV6-4,ASRNTNREGEAF
TRBJ1-1,TRBV4-1,ASSPRRENTEAF